Detailed here is one TCR beta chain. Its antigen remains undetermined. There are no base qualities to consult, and no much larger clone falls within one base. The germline V end is reduced by 5 bases and the J end by 7 bases; junction bases left unmatched: 13. The CDR3, from cysteine to phenylalanine, totals 18 residues. Of the read, only the CDR3 DNA is kept; its 54 bases are in frame from base 1. As encoded in the germline V gene (reference sequence), CDR1 is LNHDA while CDR2 is SQIVND. This entry is derived from a study of blood T cell repertoires in COVID-19 (dated by TCRdb to about 2020). Some background on the complete study: ImmuneRACE Cohort 3 recovered participants were defined by two consecutive negative NP/OP PCR tests, healthcare professional clearance, or symptom resolution. Samples covering the acute and convalescent phases of COVID-19 were provided by collaborators in the United States, Italy and Spain. The material from the prospective study consisted of cDNA or gDNA derived from T cells, B-cell-depleted T cells, or PBMCs. Subjects who had been exposed to COVID-19, were actively infected with it, or had recovered from it provided the deeply sampled blood TCRbeta repertoires that made up the dataset. The repertoires were made available in a free public database intended to serve as a resource for research on the immune response to SARS-CoV-2. The samples were drawn from two sources: the first 160 participants of the ongoing ImmuneRACE study, and 1,254 subjects contributed by 6 global collaborators. Nearly every sample came with metadata listing a de-identified subject ID, COVID-19 status, age in years and sex. Where HLA class I and class II types were available, the types were taken from metadata supplied by the sample provider, not from assay-based typing. What the work shows at the level of the full study, not this receptor alone: The amount of clinical and demographic metadata varied by source and participant and was provided uncurated.

The immunoSEQ Assay, a bias-controlled multiplex PCR, was used to amplify TCRbeta CDR3 regions from genomic DNA. The paper's processing steps were these. Nucleated cell counts per sample were estimated from amplification of reference gene primers within the assay. To quantify the absolute abundance of each unique TCRbeta CDR3 rearrangement, sequence reads were collapsed and filtered. For each sample, productive Simpson clonality was calculated by taking the square root of Simpson's diversity index across productive rearrangements. TCRdb re-hosts the immuneACCESS table, in-frame sequences only. Its copies lack some clones; in the studies checked, an unresolved V gene accounts for under half of them, and the cause for the rest is not known. Clone size and V and J calls were adopted from that table, with D and trimming inferred from the DNA. The sample table shows more than 300,000 clones, and around 87% are seen once. The ten top clones hold around 1.9% of the sample.

Enrolling through a virtual design, the prospective study's participants ranged in age from about 18 to 89 years and lived across some 22 United States geographic areas. Cohort assignment in the prospective study relied on participant-reported clinical history from a screening survey and a study questionnaire. In the prospective study, mobile phlebotomists collected whole blood, serum and a nasopharyngeal or oropharyngeal swab from each participant. Over a roughly 2-month period, participants in the prospective study had the option of providing additional blood draws and questionnaires. Before DNA extraction, prospective study blood samples were shipped either frozen or at room temperature.

The TCR sequence derives from a man aged 40-49 years in a cohort exposed to, infected with or recovered from COVID-19 (not recorded which). The sequence is built from TRBV19 and TRBJ2-1; 14 bases in between match TRBD2. The specimen was PBMCs or T cells enriched from blood (not recorded which). The nucleotide sequence is given as TGTGCCAGTAGTTTTCCCCCCAAAGGGACTAGCGGGAGTAATGAGCAGTTCTTC. This sequence encodes CASSFPPKGTSGSNEQFF. When the CDR3 is completed using the reference TRBV19 and TRBJ2-1 genes on either side, the full variable domain is DGGITQSPKYLFRKEGQNVTLSCEQNLNHDAMYWYRQDPGQGLRLIYYSQIVNDFQKGDIAEGYSVSREKKESFPLTVTSAQKNPTAFYLCASSFPPKGTSGSNEQFFGPGTRLTVL.